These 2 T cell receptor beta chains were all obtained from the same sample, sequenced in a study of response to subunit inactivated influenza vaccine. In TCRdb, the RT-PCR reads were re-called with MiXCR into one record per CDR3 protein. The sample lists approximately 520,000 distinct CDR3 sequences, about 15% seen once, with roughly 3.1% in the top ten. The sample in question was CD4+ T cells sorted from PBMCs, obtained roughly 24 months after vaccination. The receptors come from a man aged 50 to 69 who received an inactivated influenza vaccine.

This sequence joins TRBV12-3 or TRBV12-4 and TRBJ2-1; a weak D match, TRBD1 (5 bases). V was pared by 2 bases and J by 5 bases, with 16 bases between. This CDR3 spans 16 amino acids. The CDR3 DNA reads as TGTGCCAGCAGTTTAACAGGCCCGCGCCAGAACAATGAGCAGTTCTTC. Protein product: CASSLTGPRQNNEQFF.

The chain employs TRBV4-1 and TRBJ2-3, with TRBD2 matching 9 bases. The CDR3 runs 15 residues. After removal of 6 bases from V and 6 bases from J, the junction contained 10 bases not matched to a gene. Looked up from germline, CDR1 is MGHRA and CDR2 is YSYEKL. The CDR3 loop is CASRHIAGVSDTQYF. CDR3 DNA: TGCGCCAGCAGGCACATAGCGGGGGTGAGCGATACGCAGTATTTT.